Following are 29 T cell receptor beta chains from one sample sequenced in a study of tumor-infiltrating lymphocytes in primary liver carcinoma. Starting material of about 480 ng total RNA yielded TCR beta cDNA via a constant-region primer. TCR beta libraries came from three nested multiplex PCR rounds using slightly modified ARM-PCR. With TRBV1-TRBV30 forward primers and a C-beta reverse primer, the first two PCR rounds were run for around 10 cycles each. TCRdb passed the multiplex PCR reads through MiXCR, listing each CDR3 protein once. Among fewer than 350,000 distinct CDR3 sequences, 60% to 80% were seen once, and the ten largest hold roughly 9%. The source of the blood RNA was unsorted whole blood, and germline DNA was extracted as well. Sequenced material: peripheral blood. The receptors derive from a man between 40 and 49 years old with primary liver carcinoma and hepatitis B virus infection.

On this clonotype: This may come from a read error, since a much larger clone is one base off. The chain employs TRBV4-2 and TRBJ2-7; no firm D call. V was shortened by 7 bases and J by 4 bases, with 14 bases between the two germline ends. CDR3 length equals 13 residues. The germline CDR1 and CDR2 sequences are LGHNA and YNFKEQ. The CDR3 DNA reads TGTGCCAGCAATCCTGGAGTGGGGTACGAGCAGTACTTC. This translates into CASNPGVGYEQYF.

In regard to this clonotype: A much larger clone lies a single base off, so this may be a read error. The chain has TRBV7-8 and TRBJ2-5, with unresolved D. Germline CDR1 is SGHVS and CDR2 is FQNEAQ. The V gene lost 7 bases and the J gene lost 7 bases, with 7 bases spanning the gap. The CDR3 spans 10 residues. In nucleotides, the CDR3 is TGTGCCAGCAACCTTGGGACCCAGTACTTC. This gives the protein CASNLGTQYF.

V usage is TRBV24-1 and J usage is TRBJ1-1; TRBD1 aligns across 9 bases. The J segment lost 2 bases and the V segment lost 4 bases, leaving 4 bases of the junction unmatched. This CDR3 has 15 residues. Germline V gene sequence: CDR1 KGHDR, CDR2 SFDVKD. CDR3 amino acids: CATSDPTGGNTEAFF. CDR3 in DNA: TGTGCCACCAGTGACCCGACAGGGGGAAACACTGAAGCTTTCTTT.

On this clonotype: This may arise from a read error, as a much more abundant clone is one base away. The chain has TRBV6-5 and TRBJ2-6, with a weak D call TRBD1 (5 bases). The CDR3 is 14 amino acids. Germline V gene data show CDR1 as MNHEY and CDR2 as SVGAGI. CDR3 nucleotides: TGTGCCAGCAAGGGAAGTAAAGGGGCCAACGTCCGGACTTTC. Translating it yields CASKGSKGANVRTF.

About this clonotype itself: One end of the junction does not line up with germline, which may come from a read error. The chain couples TRBV29-1 to TRBJ2-5; 8 bases agree with TRBD1. The CDR3 sequence is 19 residues long. Per germline, CDR1 SQVTM and CDR2 ANQGSEA. In nucleotides, the CDR3 is TGCATCGTTGAAGATGGCGTGTGGACAGGGACGTCAGTGCGAGAGACCCAGTACTTC. As protein: CIVEDGVWTGTSVRETQYF.

This chain connects TRBV7-8 to TRBJ2-2; D possibly corresponds to TRBD2 (5 bases). The CDR3 is 15 residues long. CDR1 and CDR2 from the germline V gene are SGHVS and FQNEAQ. Trimming cost V 5 bases and J 2 bases, with 12 bases left between them. The CDR3 region is CASSRGWCNTGELFF. CDR3 in DNA: TGTGCCAGCAGCAGAGGGTGGTGTAACACCGGGGAGCTGTTTTTT.

Concerning this clonotype itself: A junction boundary mismatches the germline segment, possibly from a read error. The rearrangement links TRBV29-1 to TRBJ2-2, with D perhaps TRBD2 (5 bases). This CDR3 comprises 13 residues. In germline, CDR1 is SQVTM, CDR2 ANQGSEA. The CDR3 region has the DNA TGTAGCGTTGACACTGGATGGACCTGGGAGCTGTTTTTT. As protein: CSVDTGWTWELFF.

This clonotype was detected once. A much larger clone is a single base away; this may be a read error. V and J are TRBV6-2 or TRBV6-3 and TRBJ2-5; 15 bases map to TRBD2. Per the germline V gene, CDR1 is MNHEY and CDR2 is SVGEGT. The CDR3 consists of 14 residues. DNA for the CDR3: TGTGCCTGCAGTGGACTAGCGGGAGGGGAGACCCAGTACTTC. Its translation: CACSGLAGGETQYF.

This clonotype was found many times. This chain links TRBV29-1 with TRBJ1-4; perhaps TRBD1 as D (6 bases). The CDR3 runs 14 residues. Germline V gene sequence: CDR1 SQVTM, CDR2 ANQGSEA. The V and J ends lost 6 bases and 7 bases respectively, with 18 bases between them. The CDR3 region has the DNA TGCAGCGTCGCGGGGGGTCAGGGGACTGAAAAACTGTTTTTT. Translation gives CSVAGGQGTEKLFF.

This clonotype was observed many times. The chain has TRBV29-1 and TRBJ2-1; 7 positions match TRBD2. Germline V CDR1 and CDR2: SQVTM, ANQGSEA. Trimming at V came to 6 bases and at J to 4 bases, leaving 6 bases not matched to a gene. This CDR3 has 13 residues. This CDR3 reads CSVPGLLYNEQFF. The CDR3 nucleotides are TGCAGCGTCCCGGGACTACTGTACAATGAGCAGTTCTTC.

The rearrangement joins TRBV5-4 to TRBJ2-5; D unclear. This CDR3 region has 16 residues. Germline V gene lookup returns CDR1 SGHNT and CDR2 YYREEE (reference sequence). V lost 9 bases to trimming and J lost 7 bases, with 28 bases between them. In DNA, the CDR3 is TGTGCCAACCGTATGAGGATAACGGACCCTTTATGGACCCAGTACTTC. Its translation: CANRMRITDPLWTQYF. Combining the CDR3 with reference TRBV5-4 and TRBJ2-5 gives the whole variable domain ETGVTQSPTHLIKTRGQQVTLRCSSQSGHNTVSWYQQALGQGPQFIFQYYREEENGRGNFPPRFSGLQFPNYSSELNVNALELDDSALYLCANRMRITDPLWTQYFGPGTRLLVL.

As concerns this clonotype: Germline is not matched at one junction end, which may reflect a read error. This chain connects TRBV14 to TRBJ2-1; 8 bases map to TRBD2. The CDR3 runs 17 residues. The germline CDR1 and CDR2 sequences are SGHDN and FVKESK. The CDR3 region has the DNA TGTGCCAGCAGCGAAACGGGGACGGGAGGGCCCCACAATGATCAGTTCTTC. Its protein product is CASSETGTGGPHNDQFF. The full variable domain, its missing parts supplied by reference TRBV14 and TRBJ2-1, is EAGVTQFPSHSVIEKGQTVTLRCDPISGHDNLYWYRRVMGKEIKFLLHFVKESKQDESGMPNNRFLAERTGGTYSTLKVQPAELEDSGVYFCASSETGTGGPHNDQFFGPGTRLTVL.

The chain links TRBV6-2 or TRBV6-3 to TRBJ1-5; no clear D. Deletions cut 7 bases from V and 3 bases from J, with 10 bases between. This CDR3 comprises 13 residues. Germline V gives CDR1 MNHEY, CDR2 SVGEGT. The CDR3 DNA reads TGTGCCAGCATCGCCGAGGCCAATCAGCCCCAGCATTTT. Amino acids: CASIAEANQPQHF.

The V and J genes are TRBV28 and TRBJ2-3, with 11 positions matching TRBD1. V shed 5 bases, J shed 0 bases, and the junction held 4 bases outside the gene matches. Germline V CDR1 and CDR2: MDHEN, SYDVKM. The CDR3 has 16 residues. This CDR3 is CASSEGTGGSTDTQYF. In DNA, the CDR3 is TGTGCCAGCAGTGAGGGGACAGGGGGGAGCACAGATACGCAGTATTTT.

This clonotype appeared a few times. Germline is not matched at one junction end, which may reflect a read error. This rearrangement joins TRBV11-3 to TRBJ2-3, with D possibly being TRBD1 or TRBD2 (6 bases each). From germline, CDR1 is SGHNT and CDR2 YENEEA. The CDR3 has 13 residues. The chain's CDR3 is CASSGRGADTQYF. The CDR3, as DNA: TGTGCCAGTAGTGGAAGGGGGGCAGATACACAGTATTTT.

There are a few counts of this clonotype. The chain is built from TRBV5-1 and TRBJ2-1; D call uncertain. The CDR3 covers 15 residues. Deletions cut 1 base from V and 0 bases from J, with 8 bases between. Germline V gene lookup returns CDR1 SGHRS and CDR2 YFSETQ. DNA of the CDR3: TGCGCCAGCAGCTTGCAGGAGAGCTCCTACAATGAGCAGTTCTTC. Translated: CASSLQESSYNEQFF.

As regards this clonotype: Likely a read error: the CDR3 ends without its conserved phenylalanine or tryptophan. The rearrangement joins TRBV4-3 to TRBJ2-2, with D unclear. CDR1 is LGHNA and CDR2 is YSLEER in the germline V gene. The CDR3 loop spans 15 amino acids. CDR3 in DNA: TGCGCCAACAGCCAAGGAGTCGCGACCGGCGGGGAGCTGTTTTTG. Translating gives CANSQGVATGGELFL.

For this clonotype: One junction end does not reproduce the germline sequence, and a read error may be involved. The chain is built from TRBV4-2 and TRBJ1-1, with D unclear. The V gene's germline CDR1 is LGHNA and CDR2 YNFKEQ. This CDR3 contains 14 residues. CDR3 nucleotides: TGTGCCAGCAGCACAAACCAGAGAGACGCTGAAGCTTCCTTT. Translating it yields CASSTNQRDAEASF.

This chain joins TRBV12-3 or TRBV12-4 and TRBJ1-6, with 7 bases lining up with TRBD1. The V gene end was trimmed by 6 bases and the J gene end by 8 bases; junction bases not matched to a gene: 7. This CDR3 is 14 amino acids long. The chain's CDR3 is CASRAQGRDSPLHF. Here the CDR3 DNA reads TGTGCCAGCAGGGCACAGGGGCGGGATTCACCCCTCCACTTT.

Points on this clonotype: As the CDR3 is not closed by the conserved phenylalanine or tryptophan, this likely results from a read error. As DNA, the CDR3 is TGTGCCAGCAGCCACCACAGGGGGGCCGGGGAGCTGTTTTCT. Residues: CASSHHRGAGELFS. The chain employs TRBV12-3 or TRBV12-4 and TRBJ2-2; TRBD1 matches 8 bases. This CDR3 region has 14 residues. V dropped 6 bases and J dropped 6; count of bases not matched to a gene: 6.

In the case of this clonotype: This clone may be a read error of a much larger clone one base away. The chain uses TRBV4-1 and TRBJ2-5; possible D gene TRBD1, 6 bases. This CDR3 has 15 amino acids. Trimming stripped 2 bases from V and 6 bases from J, with 16 bases between. In germline, CDR1 is MGHRA, CDR2 YSYEKL. The CDR3 is CASSQSEGEGKTQYF. DNA for the CDR3: TGCGCCAGCAGCCAAAGTGAGGGGGAAGGAAAGACCCAGTACTTC.

As to this clonotype: Since a much larger clone is just one base distant, this may be a read error. In this CDR3 the conserved last residue, phenylalanine or tryptophan, is missing, so a read error is likely. This chain links TRBV6-2 or TRBV6-3 with TRBJ1-1, with D unresolved. This CDR3 has 14 amino acids. Germline CDR1 reads MNHEY; CDR2 reads SVGEGT. V was trimmed by 4 bases and J by 2 bases, leaving 11 bases between them. CDR3 in DNA: TGTGCCAGCAGTTCCGTAATCCTTAACACTGAAGCTTTCTAT. Its translation is CASSSVILNTEAFY.

In regard to this clonotype: A much larger clonotype is one base distant, so this may be a read error. The chain couples TRBV12-3 or TRBV12-4 to TRBJ2-5; a weak D match, TRBD2 (6 bases). The CDR3 has 15 amino acids. Trimming left V 4 bases short and J 5 bases short, with 17 bases between. The CDR3 DNA reads TGTGCCAGCAGTTATAGCGGTTCGAGGAGGGAGACCCAGTACTTC. Protein sequence: CASSYSGSRRETQYF.

J is TRBJ2-1 and V is TRBV30; D gene ambiguous. The CDR3 is 15 amino acids. V shed 4 bases and J shed 1 base, with 14 bases lying between them. Germline values: CDR1 GTSNPN, CDR2 SVGIG (reference sequence). The CDR3 sequence is CAWNVVGLSYNEQFF. The CDR3 DNA is TGTGCCTGGAATGTCGTGGGATTATCCTACAATGAGCAGTTCTTC.

This clonotype was recorded only once. The rearrangement links TRBV20-1 to TRBJ2-5, with 7 bases matching TRBD1. V dropped 5 bases and J dropped 4; count of bases not matched to a gene: 7. The germline gives CDR1 DFQATT, CDR2 SNEGSKA (reference sequence). There are 13 residues in the CDR3. CDR3 bases: TGCAGTGCTCCAGACAGGGAAGGAGAGACCCAGTACTTC. Amino acid sequence: CSAPDREGETQYF.

This clonotype was counted ten times or more. The V and J genes are TRBV6-5 and TRBJ2-3; 12 bases align to TRBD2. This CDR3 is built from 14 residues. Trimming removed 4 bases from V and 5 bases from J; junction bases left unmatched: 1. The germline gives CDR1 MNHEY, CDR2 SVGAGI. The CDR3 loop is CASSSTSGRDTQYF. CDR3 bases: TGTGCCAGCAGTTCGACTAGCGGGAGAGATACGCAGTATTTT.

Regarding this clonotype: Being one base from a much bigger clone, this may be a read error. V usage is TRBV6-1 and J usage is TRBJ1-1, with no clear D. The germline V gene encodes CDR1 MNHNS and CDR2 SASEGT. Between the trimmed V and J ends, which lost 2 bases and 11 bases, there was a span of 12 bases. CDR3 length equals 12 residues. CDR3 coding DNA: TGTGCCAGCAGTGAACCTGACATTACGGCTTTCTTT. Translation gives CASSEPDITAFF.

The gene calls are TRBV6-1 and TRBJ2-1; a weak D match, TRBD1 (5 bases). CDR3 length equals 15 residues. CDR1 MNHNS and CDR2 SASEGT come from the germline V gene. Trimming cost V 4 bases and J 0 bases, with 10 bases left between them. DNA of the CDR3: TGTGCCAGCAGTGCAGCAGGGTGCTCCTACAATGAGCAGTTCTTC. Protein sequence: CASSAAGCSYNEQFF.

Worth noting for this clonotype: The junction does not match germline at one end; this may be a read error. J is TRBJ2-7 and V is TRBV11-2; D remains unclear. This CDR3 has 14 amino acids. The V gene's germline CDR1 is SGHAT and CDR2 FQNNGV. This chain's CDR3 is CASSLGAECLEHYF. The CDR3 DNA reads as TGTGCCAGCTCCCTGGGTGCGGAATGCCTCGAGCACTACTTC.